Below are 3 T cell receptor beta chains sequenced from a single sample in a study of Ad26.COV2.S vaccination and SARS-CoV-2 variants. Sample treatment: some 20 received Ad26.COV2.S at low or high dose, single or two shots; about 5 received placebo; per-sample allocation not given. Each sample was drawn 63 days after the first injection (of vaccine or placebo). The protocol was immunoSEQ multiplex PCR, while the TCRdb copy is restricted to in-frame clones and leaves out a portion. The sample gives roughly 510,000 clones, around 90% of which show up once; 9.5% to 15% is in the top ten. Sequences were derived from peripheral blood, sampled in a trial of Ad26.COV2.S vaccine versus placebo. The receptors were gathered from a person between 18 and 59 years old who received the Ad26.COV2.S COVID-19 vaccine or a placebo.

The chain is built from TRBV5-1 and TRBJ2-3; D gene uncertain. With 3 bases removed from V and 2 bases from J, the gap between germline ends came to 13 bases. The CDR3 runs to 15 residues. CDR1 SGHRS and CDR2 YFSETQ come from the germline V gene. Written as DNA, the CDR3 is TGCGCCAGCAGCTGGATCCCACAATTCACAGATACGCAGTATTTT. Protein product: CASSWIPQFTDTQYF. Full variable domain (rest looked up from reference TRBV5-1 and TRBJ2-3): KAGVTQTPRYLIKTRGQQVTLSCSPISGHRSVSWYQQTPGQGLQFLFEYFSETQRNKGNFPGRFSGRQFSNSRSEMNVSTLELGDSALYLCASSWIPQFTDTQYFGPGTRLTVL.

The rearrangement joins TRBV19 to TRBJ1-5; D is uncertain. This CDR3 is built from 17 residues. Germline V lookup: CDR1 LNHDA, CDR2 SQIVND (reference sequence). V was clipped by 3 bases and J by 0 bases, with 15 bases between them. CDR3 in amino acids: CASSIPTRTHSNQPQHF. The CDR3 DNA reads as TGTGCCAGTAGTATCCCTACTCGGACGCATAGCAATCAGCCCCAGCATTTT. Supplemented by reference TRBV19 and TRBJ1-5, the full variable domain reads DGGITQSPKYLFRKEGQNVTLSCEQNLNHDAMYWYRQDPGQGLRLIYYSQIVNDFQKGDIAEGYSVSREKKESFPLTVTSAQKNPTAFYLCASSIPTRTHSNQPQHFGDGTRLSIL.

The chain couples TRBV11-2 to TRBJ1-2; no clear D gene. Trimming stripped 1 base from V and 8 bases from J, with 14 bases between. Germline lookup yields CDR1 SGHAT and CDR2 FQNNGV. This CDR3 is built from 14 residues. The DNA of the CDR3 is TGTGCCAGCAGCTTAGGTGTAACAGTTCGGGGCTACACCTTC. Its translation: CASSLGVTVRGYTF.